This T cell receptor beta chain derives from a study of T cell clones after liver transplantation. Whole-study context: Three of eight recipients were HCV-positive; others had non-autoimmune, non-viral indications. Patients counted as tolerant after at least one year off all immunosuppression, enzymes not exceeding twice normal.

With respect to this clone: Its antigen remains unknown.

Trimming took off 0 bases at V and 5 bases at J, with 17 bases between the two ends. The CDR3 is made up of 16 amino acids. The germline CDR1 and CDR2 sequences are SGHKS and YYEKEE (reference sequence). The method was immunoSEQ multiplex PCR; TCRdb's version includes in-frame clones alone and lacks a portion of them. The sample records 55,000 to 70,000 clones, 90% to 95% being singletons. Study outcomes and limitations: Post-transplant, graft-donor-reactive CD4 TCRbeta sequences in blood dropped significantly in 5 of 8 subjects. Graft donor-reactive T cells may have migrated into the graft rather than being deleted.

This sample comprised CD4+ T cells from blood, obtained about 25 months after liver transplant. The V call is TRBV5-5, the J call TRBJ2-5, with D possibly matching TRBD2 (5 bases). The sequence was obtained from a human patient who received a liver transplant. Some T cells may possibly be graft donor cells. This CDR3 is CASSLGSGMAVETQYF. CDR3 DNA: TGTGCCAGCAGCTTGGGTTCGGGGATGGCTGTGGAGACCCAGTACTTC.